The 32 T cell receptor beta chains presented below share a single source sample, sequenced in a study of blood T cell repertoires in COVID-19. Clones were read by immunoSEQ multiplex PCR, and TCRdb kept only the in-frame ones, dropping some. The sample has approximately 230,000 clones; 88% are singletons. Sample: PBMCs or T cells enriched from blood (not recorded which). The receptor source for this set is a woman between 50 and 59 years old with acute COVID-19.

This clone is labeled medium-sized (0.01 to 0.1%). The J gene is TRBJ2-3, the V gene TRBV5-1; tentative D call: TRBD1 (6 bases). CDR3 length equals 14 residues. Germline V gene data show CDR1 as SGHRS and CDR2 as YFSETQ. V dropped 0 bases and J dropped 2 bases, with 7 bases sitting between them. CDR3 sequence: CASSLGQATDTQYF. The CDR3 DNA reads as TGCGCCAGCAGCTTGGGACAGGCCACAGATACGCAGTATTTT.

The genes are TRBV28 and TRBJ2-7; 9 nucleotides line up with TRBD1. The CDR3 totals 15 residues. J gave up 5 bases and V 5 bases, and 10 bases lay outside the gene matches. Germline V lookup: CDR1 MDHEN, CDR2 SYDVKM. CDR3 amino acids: CASSRPGTGLHEQYF. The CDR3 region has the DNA TGTGCCAGCAGTCGCCCCGGGACAGGGCTCCACGAGCAGTACTTC.

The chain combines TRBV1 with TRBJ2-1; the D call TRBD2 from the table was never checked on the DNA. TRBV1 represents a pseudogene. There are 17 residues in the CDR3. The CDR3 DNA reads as TGCACCAGCAGCCCCGCGACTAGCGGGAGACTCCACAATGAGCAGTTCTTC. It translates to CTSSPATSGRLHNEQFF.

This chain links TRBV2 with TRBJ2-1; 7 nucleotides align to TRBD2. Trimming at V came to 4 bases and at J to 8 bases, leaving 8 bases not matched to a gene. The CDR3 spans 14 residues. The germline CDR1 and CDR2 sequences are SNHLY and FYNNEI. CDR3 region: CASSGEGLLYEQFF. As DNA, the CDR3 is TGTGCCAGCAGTGGGGAGGGACTATTATATGAGCAGTTCTTC.

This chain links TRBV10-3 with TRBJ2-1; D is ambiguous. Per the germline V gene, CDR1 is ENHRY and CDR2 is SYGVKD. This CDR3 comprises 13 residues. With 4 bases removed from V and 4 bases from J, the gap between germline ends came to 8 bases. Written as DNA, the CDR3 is TGTGCCATCAGTGGGAACAGATACAATGAGCAGTTCTTC. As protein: CAISGNRYNEQFF.

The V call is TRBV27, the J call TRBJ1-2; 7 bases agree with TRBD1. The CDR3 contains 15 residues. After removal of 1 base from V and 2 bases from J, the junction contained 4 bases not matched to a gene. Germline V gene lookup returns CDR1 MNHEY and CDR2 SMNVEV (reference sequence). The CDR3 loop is CASSLLGGGNYGYTF. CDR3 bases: TGTGCCAGCAGTTTATTAGGGGGCGGCAACTATGGCTACACCTTC.

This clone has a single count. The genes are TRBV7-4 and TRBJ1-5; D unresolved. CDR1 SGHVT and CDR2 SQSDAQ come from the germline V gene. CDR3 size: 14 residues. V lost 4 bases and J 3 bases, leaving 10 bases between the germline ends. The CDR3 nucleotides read TGTGCCAGCAGCTGGCTCGGGGACAATCAGCCCCAGCATTTT. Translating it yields CASSWLGDNQPQHF.

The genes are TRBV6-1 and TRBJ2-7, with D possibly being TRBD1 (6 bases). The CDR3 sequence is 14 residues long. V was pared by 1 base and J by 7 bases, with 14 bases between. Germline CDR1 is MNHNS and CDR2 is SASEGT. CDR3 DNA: TGTGCCAGCAGTGAAGGGACAGCCCCTAGGGAGCAGTACTTC. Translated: CASSEGTAPREQYF.

The CDR3, as DNA: TGCGCCAGCAGCTTTGGACTGACCTACGAGCAGTACTTC. Translation gives CASSFGLTYEQYF. The V call is TRBV5-1, the J call TRBJ2-7; D might be TRBD2 (5 bases). V was cut by 2 bases and J by 2 bases, with 8 bases left in between. Per the germline V gene, CDR1 is SGHRS and CDR2 is YFSETQ. There are 13 residues in the CDR3. Full variable domain (missing parts from reference TRBV5-1 and TRBJ2-7): KAGVTQTPRYLIKTRGQQVTLSCSPISGHRSVSWYQQTPGQGLQFLFEYFSETQRNKGNFPGRFSGRQFSNSRSEMNVSTLELGDSALYLCASSFGLTYEQYFGPGTRLTVT.

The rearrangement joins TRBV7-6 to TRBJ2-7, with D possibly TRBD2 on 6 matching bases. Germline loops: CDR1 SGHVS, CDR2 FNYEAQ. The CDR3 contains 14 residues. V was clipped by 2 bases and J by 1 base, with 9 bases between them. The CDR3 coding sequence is TGTGCCAGCAGCTTAAGGCGGGAATCCTACGAGCAGTACTTC. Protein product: CASSLRRESYEQYF.

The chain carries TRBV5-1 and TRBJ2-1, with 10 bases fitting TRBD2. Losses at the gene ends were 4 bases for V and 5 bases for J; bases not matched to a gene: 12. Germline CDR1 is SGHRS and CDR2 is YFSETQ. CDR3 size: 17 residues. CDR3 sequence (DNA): TGCGCCAGCAGCATAGCCCCCGGGACTAGCGCAGACAATGAGCAGTTCTTC. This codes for CASSIAPGTSADNEQFF.

CDR3: CASSLGDSWGWEQYF. The CDR3 coding sequence is TGCGCCAGCAGCCTGGGGGACTCTTGGGGCTGGGAGCAGTACTTC. The V and J genes are TRBV5-1 and TRBJ2-7; TRBD2 might be the D (6 bases). The V end lost 4 bases, the J end lost 7 bases, and 21 bases lay between the germline ends. Germline V gives CDR1 SGHRS, CDR2 YFSETQ. The CDR3 sequence is 15 residues long.

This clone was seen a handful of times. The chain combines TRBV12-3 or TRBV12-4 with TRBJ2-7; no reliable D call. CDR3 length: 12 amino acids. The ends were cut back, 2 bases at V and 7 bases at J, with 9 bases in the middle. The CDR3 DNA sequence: TGTGCCAGCAGTTTAAACACCATAGAGCAGTACTTC. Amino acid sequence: CASSLNTIEQYF.

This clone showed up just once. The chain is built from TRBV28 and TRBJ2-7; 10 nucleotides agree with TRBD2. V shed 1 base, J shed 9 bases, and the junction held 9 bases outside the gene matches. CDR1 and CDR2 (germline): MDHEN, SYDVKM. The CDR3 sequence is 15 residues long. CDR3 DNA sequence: TGTGCCAGCAGTTTATATGGTACTAGCGGGACGGGGCAGTACTTC. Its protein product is CASSLYGTSGTGQYF.

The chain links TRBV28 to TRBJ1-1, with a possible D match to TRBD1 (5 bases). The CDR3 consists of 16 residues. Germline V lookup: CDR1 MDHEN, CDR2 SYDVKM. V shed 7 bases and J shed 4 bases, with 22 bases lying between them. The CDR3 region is CASIFTRTLGRTEAFF. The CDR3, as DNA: TGTGCCAGCATTTTTACCCGGACGTTGGGGCGCACTGAAGCTTTCTTT.

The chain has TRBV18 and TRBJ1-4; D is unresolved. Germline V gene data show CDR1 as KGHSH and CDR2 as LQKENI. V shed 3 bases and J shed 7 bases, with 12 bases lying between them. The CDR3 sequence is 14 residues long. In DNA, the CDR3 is TGTGCCAGCTCACCTCGGACTCGGGGTGAAAAACTGTTTTTT. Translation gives CASSPRTRGEKLFF.

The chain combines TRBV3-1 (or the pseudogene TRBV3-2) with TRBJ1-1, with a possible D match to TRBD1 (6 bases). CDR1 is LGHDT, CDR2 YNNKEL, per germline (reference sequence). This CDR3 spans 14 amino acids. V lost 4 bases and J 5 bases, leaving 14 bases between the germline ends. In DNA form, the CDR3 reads TGTGCCAGCAGCCGCACTCGGGGGGCAACTGAAGCTTTCTTT. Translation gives CASSRTRGATEAFF.

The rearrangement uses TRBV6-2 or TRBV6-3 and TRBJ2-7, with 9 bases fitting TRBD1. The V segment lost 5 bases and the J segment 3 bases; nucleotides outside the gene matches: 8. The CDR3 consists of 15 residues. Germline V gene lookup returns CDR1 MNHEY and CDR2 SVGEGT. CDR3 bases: TGTGCCAGCAGTGACCGGGACAGGGACCTCTACGAGCAGTACTTC. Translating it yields CASSDRDRDLYEQYF.

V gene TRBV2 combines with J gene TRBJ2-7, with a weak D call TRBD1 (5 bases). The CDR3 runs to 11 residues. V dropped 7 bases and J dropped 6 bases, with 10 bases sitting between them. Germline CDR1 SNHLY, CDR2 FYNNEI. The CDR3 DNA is TGTGCCAGCATTGCAGGGTTCGAGCAGTACTTC. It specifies CASIAGFEQYF.

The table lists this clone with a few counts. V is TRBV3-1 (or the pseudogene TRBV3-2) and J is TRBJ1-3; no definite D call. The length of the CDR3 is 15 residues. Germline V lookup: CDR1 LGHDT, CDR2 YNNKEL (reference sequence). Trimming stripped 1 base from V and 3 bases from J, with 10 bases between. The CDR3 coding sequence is TGTGCCAGCAGCCAAGCGAGAGCTAATGGAAACACCATATATTTT. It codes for CASSQARANGNTIYF.

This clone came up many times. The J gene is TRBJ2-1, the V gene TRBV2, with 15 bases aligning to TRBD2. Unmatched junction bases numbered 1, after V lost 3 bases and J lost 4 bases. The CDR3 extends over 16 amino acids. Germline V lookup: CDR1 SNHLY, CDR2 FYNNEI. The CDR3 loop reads CASSEGLAGGYNEQFF. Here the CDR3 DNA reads TGTGCCAGCAGTGAGGGACTAGCGGGAGGTTACAATGAGCAGTTCTTC.

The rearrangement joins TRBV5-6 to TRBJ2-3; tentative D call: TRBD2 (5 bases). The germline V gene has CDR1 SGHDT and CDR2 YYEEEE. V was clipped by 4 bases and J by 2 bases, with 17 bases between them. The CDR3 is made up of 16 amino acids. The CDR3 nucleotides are TGTGCCAGCAGCAGGAGGCGGGCCGCTTACACAGATACGCAGTATTTT. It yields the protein CASSRRRAAYTDTQYF.

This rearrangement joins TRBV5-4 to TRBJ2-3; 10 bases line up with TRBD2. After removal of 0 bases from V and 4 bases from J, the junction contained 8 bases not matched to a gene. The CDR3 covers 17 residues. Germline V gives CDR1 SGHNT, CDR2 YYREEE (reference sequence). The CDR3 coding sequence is TGTGCCAGCAGCTTGGCTAGCGGGAGAGGTGTTTCAGATACGCAGTATTTT. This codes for CASSLASGRGVSDTQYF.

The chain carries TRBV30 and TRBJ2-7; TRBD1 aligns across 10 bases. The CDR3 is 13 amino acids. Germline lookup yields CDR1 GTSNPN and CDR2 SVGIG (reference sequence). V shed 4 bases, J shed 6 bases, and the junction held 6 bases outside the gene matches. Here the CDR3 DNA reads TGTGCCTGGAACAGACAGGGGGCGAGCGAGCAGTACTTC. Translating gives CAWNRQGASEQYF.

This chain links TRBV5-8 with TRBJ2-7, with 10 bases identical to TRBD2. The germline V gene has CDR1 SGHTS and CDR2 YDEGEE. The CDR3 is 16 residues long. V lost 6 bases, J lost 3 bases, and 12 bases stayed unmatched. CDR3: CASTRRGLALHYEQYF. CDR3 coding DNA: TGTGCCAGCACCCGGAGGGGACTAGCGTTACACTACGAGCAGTACTTC.

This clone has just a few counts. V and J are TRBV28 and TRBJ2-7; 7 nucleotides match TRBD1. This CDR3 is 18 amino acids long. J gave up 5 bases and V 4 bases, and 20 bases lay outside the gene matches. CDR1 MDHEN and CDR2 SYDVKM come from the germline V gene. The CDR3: CASSSFLPHDREHNEQYF. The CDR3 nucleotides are TGTGCCAGCAGTTCCTTCTTGCCTCACGACAGGGAACATAACGAGCAGTACTTC. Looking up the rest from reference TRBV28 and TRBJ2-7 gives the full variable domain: DVKVTQSSRYLVKRTGEKVFLECVQDMDHENMFWYRQDPGLGLRLIYFSYDVKMKEKGDIPEGYSVSREKKERFSLILESASTNQTSMYLCASSSFLPHDREHNEQYFGPGTRLTVT.

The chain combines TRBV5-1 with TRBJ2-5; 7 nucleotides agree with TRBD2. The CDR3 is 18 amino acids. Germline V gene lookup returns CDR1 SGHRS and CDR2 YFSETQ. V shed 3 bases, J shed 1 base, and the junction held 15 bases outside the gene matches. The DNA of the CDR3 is TGCGCCAGCAGCTCCGGACTAGGCCTGGCGATAATCCAAGAGACCCAGTACTTC. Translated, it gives CASSSGLGLAIIQETQYF.

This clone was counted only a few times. CDR3 residues: CALSAFSRGNEQFF. As DNA, the CDR3 is TGTGCCTTATCGGCTTTTTCCCGAGGCAATGAGCAGTTCTTC. J is TRBJ2-1 and V is TRBV30, with D uncertain. CDR1 GTSNPN and CDR2 SVGIG come from the germline V gene (reference sequence). The V end was cut by 7 bases, the J end by 6 bases, with 19 bases between. This CDR3 has 14 amino acids. The full variable domain, rest sourced from reference TRBV30 and TRBJ2-1, is SQTIHQWPATLVQPVGSPLSLECTVEGTSNPNLYWYRQAAGRGLQLLFYSVGIGQISSEVPQNLSASRPQDRQFILSSKKLLLSDSGFYLCALSAFSRGNEQFFGPGTRLTVL.

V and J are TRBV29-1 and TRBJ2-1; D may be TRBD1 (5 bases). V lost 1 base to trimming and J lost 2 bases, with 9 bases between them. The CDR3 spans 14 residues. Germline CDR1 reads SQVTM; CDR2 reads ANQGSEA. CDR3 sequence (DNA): TGCAGCGTTGAAGGACAGAAGACCTACAATGAGCAGTTCTTC. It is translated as CSVEGQKTYNEQFF.

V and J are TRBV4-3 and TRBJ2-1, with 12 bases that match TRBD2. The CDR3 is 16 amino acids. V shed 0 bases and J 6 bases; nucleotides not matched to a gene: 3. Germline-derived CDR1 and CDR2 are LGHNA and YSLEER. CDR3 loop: CASSQDSSGGANEQFF. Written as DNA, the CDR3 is TGCGCCAGCAGCCAAGATTCTAGCGGGGGGGCCAATGAGCAGTTCTTC.

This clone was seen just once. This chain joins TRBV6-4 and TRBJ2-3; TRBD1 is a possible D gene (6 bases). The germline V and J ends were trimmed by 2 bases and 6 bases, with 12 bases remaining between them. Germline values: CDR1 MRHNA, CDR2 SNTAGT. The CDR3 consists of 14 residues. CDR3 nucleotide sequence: TGTGCCAGCAGTGACGACCCAAGGGGGGATACGCAGTATTTT. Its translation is CASSDDPRGDTQYF.

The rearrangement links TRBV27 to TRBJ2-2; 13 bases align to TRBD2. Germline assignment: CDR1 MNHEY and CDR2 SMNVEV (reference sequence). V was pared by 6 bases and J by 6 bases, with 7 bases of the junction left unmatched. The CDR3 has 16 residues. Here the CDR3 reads CASRDWGLAGPGELFF. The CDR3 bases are TGTGCCAGCAGGGATTGGGGACTAGCGGGACCCGGGGAGCTGTTTTTT.